This T cell receptor beta chain is drawn from a study of OX40 agonist ivuxolimab in advanced cancers. The overall study: Three individuals attained partial responses, comprising one hepatocellular carcinoma case and two cutaneous melanoma cases.

The protocol was immunoSEQ multiplex PCR, while the TCRdb copy is restricted to in-frame clones and leaves out a portion. The data show 70,000 or so clones, 70% to 90% seen once. Per germline, CDR1 MNHNS and CDR2 SASEGT. V was shortened by 1 base and J by 4 bases, with 5 bases between the two germline ends. The CDR3 totals 13 residues. The sample was CD4+ or CD8+ T cells sorted from blood, taken in a trial of the OX40 agonist ivuxolimab. The TCR sequence derives from an adult with an advanced solid tumor such as melanoma, head and neck, liver or kidney cancer. The chain couples TRBV6-1 to TRBJ2-1, with unresolved D. Here the CDR3 reads CASSEEWYNEQFF. For the CDR3, the DNA is TGTGCCAGCAGTGAAGAATGGTACAATGAGCAGTTCTTC.